This T cell receptor (beta chain) came from a study of T-cell memory formation after mild COVID-19. Study-level information: In these data, TCR clusters were largely donor specific. Notes on the study in general: Whether day 37 second-wave clones are SARS-CoV-2-specific was not confirmed. Among contracting clones, CD4+ were mainly CM/EM and CD8+ enriched in EMRA.

Libraries for TCRalpha and TCRbeta carried sample barcodes and unique molecular identifiers via 5'RACE. TCRdb redid the calling of the 5' RACE reads with MiXCR, one entry per CDR3 protein. The table records under 250,000 distinct CDR3 sequences, around 25% of them present only once. Trimming shortened V by 5 bases and J by 2 bases, and 12 bases separated the two germline ends. This CDR3 is built from 14 residues. Germline lookup yields CDR1 LNHNV and CDR2 YYDKDF (reference sequence). A few counts support this clonotype. Its antigen is not known. The clonotype originates from an adult woman who had mild COVID-19 (a few samples of this study predate the infection). Cell type and time point are not known. Source material: PBMCs or a T cell subset sorted from them (not recorded which). This chain joins TRBV15 and TRBJ1-1; a possible D gene is TRBD1 (6 bases). The CDR3 sequence: CATSWDTGNTEAFF. The DNA of the CDR3 is TGTGCCACCAGCTGGGACACAGGCAACACTGAAGCTTTCTTT.